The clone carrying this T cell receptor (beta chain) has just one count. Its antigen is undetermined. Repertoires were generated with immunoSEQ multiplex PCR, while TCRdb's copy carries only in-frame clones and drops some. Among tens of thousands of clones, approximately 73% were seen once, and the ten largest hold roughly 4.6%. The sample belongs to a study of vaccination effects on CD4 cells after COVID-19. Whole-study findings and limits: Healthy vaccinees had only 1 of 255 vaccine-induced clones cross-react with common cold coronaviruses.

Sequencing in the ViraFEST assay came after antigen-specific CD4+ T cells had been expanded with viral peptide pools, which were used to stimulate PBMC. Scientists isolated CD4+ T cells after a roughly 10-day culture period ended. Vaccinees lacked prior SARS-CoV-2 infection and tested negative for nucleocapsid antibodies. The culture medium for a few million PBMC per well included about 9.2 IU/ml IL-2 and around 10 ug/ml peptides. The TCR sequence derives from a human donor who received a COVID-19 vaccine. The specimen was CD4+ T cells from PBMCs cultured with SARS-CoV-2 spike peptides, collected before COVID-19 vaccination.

CDR3 amino acids: CATSTVEPLDGYTF. DNA of the CDR3: TGTGCCACCAGCACCGTAGAACCCCTCGATGGCTACACCTTC. The gene calls are TRBV15 and TRBJ1-2, with D hard to call. With 4 bases removed from V and 6 bases from J, the gap between germline ends came to 15 bases. This CDR3 comprises 14 residues. Germline V gene lookup returns CDR1 LNHNV and CDR2 YYDKDF (reference sequence).